This T cell receptor (beta chain) was documented in a study of blood T cell repertoires in COVID-19. Study background: COVID-19 samples, acute and convalescent, were from the United States, Italy and Spain. Sources were T cells, B-cell-depleted T cells, or PBMCs; the material itself was cDNA or gDNA.

Using immunoSEQ multiplex PCR, the repertoire was profiled, and TCRdb retains in-frame clones only, with some absent. The table has fewer than 80,000 clones, around 87% seen once; the top ten hold more than 0.9%. Trimming shortened V by 1 base and J by 5 bases, and 12 bases separated the two germline ends. Germline loops: CDR1 LNHDA, CDR2 SQIVND (reference sequence). The CDR3 is made up of 14 amino acids. The specimen sequenced was peripheral blood. The gene calls are TRBV19 and TRBJ2-7, with D maybe TRBD1 (5 bases). This TCR came from a man between 65 and 80 years old with acute or convalescent COVID-19. CDR3 residues: CASSIAGNVDEQYF. DNA of the CDR3: TGTGCCAGTAGTATAGCAGGGAATGTTGACGAGCAGTACTTC.